This entry concerns a single T cell receptor (beta chain). Its antigen is still unknown. Time point given: newly diagnosed GD, antithyroid drugs for less than 3 months. RNA isolated from PBMCs was used to make the TCR library. This entry is derived from a study of regulatory T cells in long-lasting Graves disease. Investigators prepared the TCR beta libraries by applying iRepertoire HTBI primers and Arm-PCR of CDR3 regions. Via MiXCR, TCRdb re-called the multiplex PCR reads, giving one row per CDR3 protein. The repertoire holds a few hundred thousand distinct CDR3 sequences, with roughly 14% as singletons. Study-wide results and limits: Under persistent disease, TRBV28, TRBJ1-2 and TRBJ2-5 were used preferentially.

CDR1 is GTSNPN, CDR2 SVGIG, per germline (reference sequence). Deletions cut 4 bases from V and 0 bases from J, with 12 bases between. The CDR3 runs 15 residues. These same data were also listed under a study on T cells in Graves' hyperthyroidism and ophthalmopathy.

V usage is TRBV30 and J usage is TRBJ2-2; D is possibly TRBD2 (7 bases). The specimen was peripheral blood mononuclear cells (PBMCs), collected at new diagnosis, from a patient treated with antithyroid drugs. This sequence was found in a man between 25 and 39 years old with Graves disease. CDR3 in amino acids: CAWIQGLTNTGELFF. CDR3 nucleotides: TGTGCCTGGATACAGGGACTAACGAACACCGGGGAGCTGTTTTTT.